The sequence of this T cell receptor beta chain was determined in a study of cytomegalovirus exposure and HLA in healthy donors. PCR involved 60 Vbeta and 13 Jbeta primers. The method was immunoSEQ multiplex PCR; TCRdb's version includes in-frame clones alone and lacks a portion of them. The table includes just under 95,000 clones, approximately 77% detected once. This TCR derives from a human donor in good health. The material sequenced was PBMCs.

CDR3 sequence reads: CASSLGGGGEQYF. The CDR3 DNA reads as TGTGCCAGCAGCTTAGGGGGGGGCGGCGAGCAGTACTTC. The chain recombines TRBV7-9 with TRBJ2-7; D perhaps matches TRBD2 (7 bases). Trimming took off 1 base at V and 6 bases at J, with 10 bases between the two ends. The CDR3 is 13 residues long. CDR1 SEHNR and CDR2 FQNEAQ come from the germline V gene (reference sequence).